This passage covers 17 T cell receptor beta chains from one sample sequenced in a study of human T cells and chemical hapten exposure. TCRdb reanalysed the RACE reads using MiXCR and keeps one entry per CDR3 protein. The repertoire holds some 360,000 distinct CDR3 sequences, approximately 5% seen once, with 2.5% to 3% in the top ten. Stated time point: pre-sensitization, week 0. Documented treatment: therapeutic diphenylcyclopropenone sensitization with weekly scalp DPC. The sequences come from whole blood, collected in connection with sensitization to the hapten diphenylcyclopropenone (DPC). The receptors derive from a woman between 45 and 60 years old with alopecia areata. Some clones in this sample may be carry-over from other donors' samples.

This clonotype was detected many times. Here the CDR3 DNA reads TGTGCCAGCAGTTCCGGGACTAGTGCAGATACGCAGTATTTT. Protein product: CASSSGTSADTQYF. The gene calls are TRBV9 and TRBJ2-3; 8 bases agree with TRBD2. Trimming cost V 5 bases and J 4 bases; bases outside gene matches: 6. Germline-derived CDR1 and CDR2 are SGDLS and YYNGEE. The CDR3 covers 14 residues.

This clonotype was picked up a small number of times. The chain recombines TRBV12-3 or TRBV12-4 with TRBJ2-1; a weak D match, TRBD2 (5 bases). The germline V and J ends were trimmed by 5 bases and 9 bases, with 14 bases remaining between them. This CDR3 region has 13 residues. CDR3 bases: TGTGCCAGCAGTCTGAGGGCTTCGGGTGAGCAGTTCTTC. Translating gives CASSLRASGEQFF.

This clonotype was found many times. The genes are TRBV28 and TRBJ2-1; D call uncertain. The CDR3 contains 13 residues. The germline V and J ends were trimmed by 5 bases and 9 bases, with 14 bases remaining between them. CDR1 and CDR2 (germline): MDHEN, SYDVKM. CDR3 bases: TGTGCCAGCAGTCTCGGCGCGCGGAGTGAGCAGTTCTTC. It is translated as CASSLGARSEQFF.

This clonotype was seen a handful of times. J is TRBJ2-2 and V is TRBV20-1; maybe TRBD1 (5 bases). V shed 3 bases and J shed 6 bases, with 14 bases lying between them. CDR3 size: 14 residues. Germline CDR1 is DFQATT and CDR2 is SNEGSKA (reference sequence). The DNA for the CDR3 is TGCAGTGCTAGCATGGCAGGGTATTCCGGGGAGCTGTTTTTT. Protein: CSASMAGYSGELFF.

In its sample, this clonotype was seen many times. The chain couples TRBV29-1 to TRBJ2-7; 9 nucleotides agree with TRBD1. The CDR3 length is 15 residues. Germline V gene lookup returns CDR1 SQVTM and CDR2 ANQGSEA. The V and J ends lost 0 bases and 3 bases, in that order; junction bases with no gene match: 6. The CDR3 is CSVEDLTDRGYEQYF. CDR3 DNA: TGCAGCGTTGAAGATTTGACGGACAGGGGCTACGAGCAGTACTTC.

This clonotype has more than one count but fewer than ten. The chain uses TRBV20-1 and TRBJ2-1; D is perhaps TRBD2 (5 bases). Germline V gene data show CDR1 as DFQATT and CDR2 as SNEGSKA (reference sequence). This CDR3 has 15 amino acids. With 3 bases removed from V and 6 bases from J, the gap between germline ends came to 18 bases. For the CDR3, the DNA is TGCAGTGCTAGTGGTCTAGCCGAACGCCTCAATGAGCAGTTCTTC. This encodes CSASGLAERLNEQFF.

Of note for this clonotype: A much larger clone lies one base from this, so it may be a read error. The V call is TRBV10-3, the J call TRBJ2-7; 12 positions match TRBD2. In germline, CDR1 is ENHRY, CDR2 SYGVKD. This CDR3 has 15 residues. The ends lost 6 bases at V and 5 bases at J; junction bases unmatched: 8. The CDR3 nucleotides are TGTGCCATCAGGACCGTGACTAGCGGGAGTCACGAGCAGTACTTC. Protein product: CAIRTVTSGSHEQYF.

Ten or more counts support this clonotype. The chain has TRBV5-5 and TRBJ2-5, with D perhaps matching TRBD1 or TRBD2 (5 bases each). Germline V gene data show CDR1 as SGHKS and CDR2 as YYEKEE (reference sequence). CDR3 length equals 14 residues. The V and J ends lost 3 bases and 1 base respectively, with 10 bases between them. The CDR3 loop reads CASSSGTLQETQYF. CDR3 DNA sequence: TGTGCCAGCAGCTCCGGGACCCTCCAAGAGACCCAGTACTTC.

At least ten counts were recorded for this clonotype. V gene TRBV7-2 combines with J gene TRBJ2-3, with D possibly matching TRBD1 (5 bases). Trimming left V 1 base short and J 4 bases short, with 6 bases between. The CDR3 loop spans 13 amino acids. Germline loops: CDR1 SGHTA, CDR2 FQGNSA. DNA of the CDR3: TGTGCCAGCAGCTTAGTAGGGGCAGATACGCAGTATTTT. This translates into CASSLVGADTQYF.

The chain joins TRBV27 to TRBJ1-4, with D possibly TRBD1 on 6 matching bases. Trimming cost V 3 bases and J 5 bases, with 10 bases left between them. This CDR3 comprises 14 residues. Germline V CDR1 and CDR2: MNHEY, SMNVEV (reference sequence). CDR3 residues: CASSFGGGNEKLFF. The CDR3 DNA is TGTGCCAGCAGTTTTGGAGGGGGAAATGAAAAACTGTTTTTT.

This clonotype was recorded many times. J is TRBJ2-7 and V is TRBV27, with D perhaps TRBD2 (5 bases). This CDR3 region has 13 residues. V was shortened by 4 bases and J by 3 bases, with 10 bases between the two germline ends. Per the germline V gene, CDR1 is MNHEY and CDR2 is SMNVEV (reference sequence). CDR3 region: CASSSARDYEQYF. The CDR3 coding sequence is TGTGCCAGCAGTTCGGCCCGGGACTACGAGCAGTACTTC.

This clonotype occurred many times. J is TRBJ2-1 and V is TRBV5-6; unclear D gene. The V gene lost 1 base and the J gene lost 5 bases, with 13 bases spanning the gap. The CDR3 has 15 residues. Germline V gene data show CDR1 as SGHDT and CDR2 as YYEEEE. CDR3 sequence: CASSLLPDAHNEQFF. The CDR3 DNA reads TGTGCCAGCAGCTTGTTACCCGACGCCCACAATGAGCAGTTCTTC.

This clonotype was seen repeatedly, ten times or more. The V gene is TRBV12-3 or TRBV12-4, the J gene TRBJ2-4; a weak D match, TRBD2 (6 bases). V gave up 5 bases and J gave up 9 bases, with 11 bases separating them. The CDR3 is made up of 12 amino acids. CDR3 nucleotide sequence: TGTGCCAGCAGTGTTAGCGGTGGCATTCAGTACTTC. It codes for CASSVSGGIQYF.

The sample holds many counts of this clonotype. The rearrangement links TRBV12-3 or TRBV12-4 to TRBJ2-1, with D uncertain. The CDR3 is 13 residues long. V was cut by 0 bases and J by 6 bases, with 6 bases left in between. In nucleotides, the CDR3 is TGTGCCAGCAGTTTAGCACCTGGCAATGAGCAGTTCTTC. It specifies CASSLAPGNEQFF.

This clonotype was recorded many times. The CDR3: CATSRDSGSVNEQFF. The CDR3 DNA is TGTGCCACCAGCAGAGACAGCGGGAGTGTCAATGAGCAGTTCTTC. The chain joins TRBV15 to TRBJ2-1; 8 bases align to TRBD2. Germline loops: CDR1 LNHNV, CDR2 YYDKDF (reference sequence). The CDR3 is 15 residues long. The J segment lost 6 bases and the V segment lost 0 bases, leaving 4 bases of the junction unmatched.

The table lists this clonotype with a few counts. The CDR3 region is CASSLALWTNEKLFF. The CDR3 DNA reads as TGTGCCAGCAGCTTAGCGCTGTGGACTAATGAAAAACTGTTTTTT. The V gene is TRBV7-9, the J gene TRBJ1-4; D unclear. This CDR3 contains 15 residues. With 0 bases removed from V and 2 bases from J, the gap between germline ends came to 7 bases. Germline V gives CDR1 SEHNR, CDR2 FQNEAQ (reference sequence).

This clonotype occurred a few times. The V gene is TRBV30, the J gene TRBJ1-1; no clear D. The germline gives CDR1 GTSNPN, CDR2 SVGIG (reference sequence). The CDR3 has 13 residues. V dropped 3 bases and J dropped 4 bases, with 12 bases sitting between them. The CDR3 bases are TGTGCCTGGAGCTCCCAGGTACGCACTGAAGCTTTCTTT. Translation: CAWSSQVRTEAFF.